Listed below are T cell receptor beta chains from one sample, sequenced in a study of cytomegalovirus exposure and HLA in healthy donors. Libraries were prepared by immunoSEQ multiplex PCR; TCRdb keeps only in-frame clonotypes and omits some of them. Of roughly 150,000 clones in the sample, over 80% were seen once. The specimen sequenced was PBMCs. The source is a male donor in good health and CMV-seronegative. CDR3s include the opening cysteine and the closing phenylalanine or tryptophan. Each record gives: J gene, D gene, clone size, V gene, CDR3 DNA, CDR3 protein. D genes are given only for firm matches. Not all rows give a size; the values are once, few, many and, for expanded clones, a class.

J: TRBJ2-7; D: TRBD2; size: -; V: TRBV10-3; DNA: TGTGCCATAGGACTAGCGGGGGGCTACGAGCAGTACTTC; CDR3: CAIGLAGGYEQYF
J: TRBJ1-6; D: -; size: once; V: TRBV18; DNA: TGTGCCAGCTCACAGGGGCACGATTCACCCCTCCACTTT; CDR3: CASSQGHDSPLHF
J: TRBJ1-5; D: -; size: -; V: TRBV6-6; DNA: TGTGCCAGCACCGATAGATGGGGAGCTGGGCAGCCCCAGCATTTT; CDR3: CASTDRWGAGQPQHF
J: TRBJ2-7; D: -; size: few; V: TRBV15; DNA: TGTGCCACCAGCAGAGAAGTAGTGAGCTCCTACGAGCAGTACTTC; CDR3: CATSREVVSSYEQYF
J: TRBJ2-5; D: -; size: -; V: TRBV7-3; DNA: TGTGCCAGCAGCCTCCGCGGGGGCGCCGAGACCCAGTACTTC; CDR3: CASSLRGGAETQYF
J: TRBJ2-2; D: TRBD2; size: -; V: TRBV6-5; DNA: TGTGCCAGCAGTTTTGGACTAGCGGCCGGGGAGCTGTTTTTT; CDR3: CASSFGLAAGELFF
J: TRBJ1-2; D: -; size: -; V: TRBV9; DNA: TGTGCCAGCAGCGTGTCCGGGGGGAGCTATGGCTACACCTTC; CDR3: CASSVSGGSYGYTF
J: TRBJ2-1; D: -; size: -; V: TRBV6-5; DNA: TGTGCCAGCAGAGGACAGAACTCCTACAATGAGCAGTTCTTC; CDR3: CASRGQNSYNEQFF
J: TRBJ1-3; D: -; size: few; V: TRBV28; DNA: TGTGCCAGCAGTTTCAGCTCTGGAAACACCATATATTTT; CDR3: CASSFSSGNTIYF
J: TRBJ1-1; D: TRBD1; size: -; V: TRBV29-1; DNA: TGCAGCGCTCGACAGGGGATGAACACTGAAGCTTTCTTT; CDR3: CSARQGMNTEAFF
J: TRBJ1-1; D: TRBD1; size: once; V: TRBV6-1; DNA: TGTGCCAGCAGTGACCAGGGGGAGTTGGACACTGAAGCTTTCTTT; CDR3: CASSDQGELDTEAFF
J: TRBJ1-2; D: -; size: -; V: TRBV18; DNA: TGTGCCAGCTCACGACCCGAACCTGACTCCCTGAGGGGCTACACCTTC; CDR3: CASSRPEPDSLRGYTF
J: TRBJ1-2; D: -; size: -; V: TRBV6-1; DNA: TGTGCCTCCAAGAACGGGGGGTACTATGGCTACACCTTC; CDR3: CASKNGGYYGYTF
J: TRBJ1-1; D: -; size: -; V: TRBV5-5; DNA: TGTGCCAGCAGCTTGGATGGTCCGGGATGGGGGGACACTGAAGCTTTCTTT; CDR3: CASSLDGPGWGDTEAFF
J: TRBJ2-3; D: -; size: -; V: TRBV10-3; DNA: TGTGCCGTGGGGGCGGGGAGGGCTGATACGCAGTATTTT; CDR3: CAVGAGRADTQYF
J: TRBJ2-1; D: TRBD2; size: -; V: TRBV28; DNA: TGTGCCAGCAGTCCGTTGACTAGCGGGACTGGCTCTTACAATGAGCAGTTCTTC; CDR3: CASSPLTSGTGSYNEQFF
J: TRBJ2-2; D: -; size: -; V: TRBV27; DNA: TGTGCCAGCAGTTTATTTGCAAGGGGTAGGACCGGAGAGCTGTTTTTT; CDR3: CASSLFARGRTGELFF
J: TRBJ2-1; D: -; size: -; V: TRBV2; DNA: TGTGCCAGCAGTGAGTTAGCGGTCTACAATGAGCAGTTCTTC; CDR3: CASSELAVYNEQFF
J: TRBJ2-7; D: TRBD2; size: -; V: TRBV9; DNA: TGTGCCAGCAGCGTAGAGAGTAGCGGGGCCCCAAACGAGCAGTACTTC; CDR3: CASSVESSGAPNEQYF
J: TRBJ2-2; D: TRBD1; size: -; V: TRBV19; DNA: TGTGCCAGTAGTATGGAGAGGGGGCTGAGCGGGGAGCTGTTTTTT; CDR3: CASSMERGLSGELFF
J: TRBJ2-2; D: -; size: -; V: TRBV19; DNA: TGTGCCACCGACGACAGGCCTAACACCGGGGAGCTGTTTTTT; CDR3: CATDDRPNTGELFF
J: TRBJ1-4; D: -; size: -; V: TRBV15; DNA: TGTGCCACCAGCAGAGATAAAGAGACAGGCCCCCGTGCAACTAATGAAAAACTGTTTTTT; CDR3: CATSRDKETGPRATNEKLFF
J: TRBJ2-5; D: -; size: few; V: TRBV29-1; DNA: TGCAGCGTTGAGCTGGGTCCGACTCCCGAGACCCAGTACTTC; CDR3: CSVELGPTPETQYF
J: TRBJ2-2; D: -; size: -; V: TRBV25-1; DNA: TGTGCCAGCAGTGCTAGAGGAGGCACCGGGGAGCTGTTTTTT; CDR3: CASSARGGTGELFF